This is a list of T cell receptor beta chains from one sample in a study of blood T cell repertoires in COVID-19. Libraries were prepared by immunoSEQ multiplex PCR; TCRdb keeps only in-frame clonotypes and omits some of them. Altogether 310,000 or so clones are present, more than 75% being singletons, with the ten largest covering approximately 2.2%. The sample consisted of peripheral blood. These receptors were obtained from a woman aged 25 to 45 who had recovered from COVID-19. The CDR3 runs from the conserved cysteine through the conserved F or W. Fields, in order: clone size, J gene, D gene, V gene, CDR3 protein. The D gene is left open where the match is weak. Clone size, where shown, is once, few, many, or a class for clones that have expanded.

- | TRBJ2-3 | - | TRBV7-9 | CASSLNRVVRSTDTQYF
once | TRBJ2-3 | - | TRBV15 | CATSRDRGTDTQYF
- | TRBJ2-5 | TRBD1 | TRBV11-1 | CASNKNRGMETQYF
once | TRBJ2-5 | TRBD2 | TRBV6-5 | CASGAGTETQYF
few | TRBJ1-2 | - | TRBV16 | CASSRPGQSLYGYTF
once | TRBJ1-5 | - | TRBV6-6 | CASSSRSLNQPQHF
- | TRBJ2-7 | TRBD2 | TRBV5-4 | CASSWGATSGYEQYF
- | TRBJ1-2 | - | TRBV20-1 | CSARIPGGYTF
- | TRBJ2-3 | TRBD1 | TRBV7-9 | CASSFQGASTDTQYF
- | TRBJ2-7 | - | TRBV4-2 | CASSQEARSYEQYF
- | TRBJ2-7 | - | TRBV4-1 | CASSLSSGNEQYF
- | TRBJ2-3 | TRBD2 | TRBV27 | CASSILGPSGGGTDTQYF
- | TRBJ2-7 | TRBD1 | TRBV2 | CASSELDRNSYEQYF
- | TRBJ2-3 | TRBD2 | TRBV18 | CASSPRLAGDTDTQYF
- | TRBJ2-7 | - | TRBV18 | CASSPMTASNSYEQYF
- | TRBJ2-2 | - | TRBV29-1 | CSAHQTGAGELFF
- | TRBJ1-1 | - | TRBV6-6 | CASRPTGSTEAFF
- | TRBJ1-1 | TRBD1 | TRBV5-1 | CASSLDRGRGNTEAFF
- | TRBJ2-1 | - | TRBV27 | CASSFLAGTAHEQFF
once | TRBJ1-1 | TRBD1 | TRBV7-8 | CASSPYRGEAFF
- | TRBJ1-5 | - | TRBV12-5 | CASGLGTDSRNQPQHF
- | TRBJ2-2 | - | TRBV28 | CASSFQGGYTGELFF
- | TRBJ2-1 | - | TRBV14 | CASSQGVAYNEQFF
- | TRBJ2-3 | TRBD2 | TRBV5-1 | CASSSGLAESTDTQYF
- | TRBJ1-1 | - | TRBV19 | CASTEWDTLMNTEAFF
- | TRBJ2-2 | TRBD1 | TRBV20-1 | CSASPDRDNTGELFF
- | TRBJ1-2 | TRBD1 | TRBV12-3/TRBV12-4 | CASSLGQDYGYTF
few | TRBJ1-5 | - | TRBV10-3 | CATRQRGGQPQHF
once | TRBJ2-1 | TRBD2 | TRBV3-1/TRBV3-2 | CASSQDAAGGPSYNEQFF
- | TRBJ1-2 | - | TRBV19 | CASLPGAAWYGYTF
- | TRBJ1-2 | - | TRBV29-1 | CSVRTEDGYTF
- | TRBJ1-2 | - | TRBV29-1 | CSVDPTNNYGYTF
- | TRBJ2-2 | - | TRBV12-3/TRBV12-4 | CASSLNTGELFF
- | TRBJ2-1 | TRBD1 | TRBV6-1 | CASSEGRTGGVYNEQFF
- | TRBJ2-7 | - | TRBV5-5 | CASSLVMVGAYEQYF
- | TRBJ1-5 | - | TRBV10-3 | CAIRAEGGHQPQHF
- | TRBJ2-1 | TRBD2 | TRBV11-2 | CASSSGPYNEQFF
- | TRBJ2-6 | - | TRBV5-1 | CASSLEASSGANVLTF
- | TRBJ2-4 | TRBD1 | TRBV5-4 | CASSLDGQGYGSKNIQYF
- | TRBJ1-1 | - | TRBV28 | CASSLGSPTEAFF
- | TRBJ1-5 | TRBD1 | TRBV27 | CASSRDRAGNQPQHF